The rows below give T cell receptor beta chains drawn from one sample of a study of blood T cells in healthy people across ages. A single record per CDR3 protein comes from TCRdb applying MiXCR to the 5' RACE reads. The profile shows some 640,000 distinct CDR3 sequences, about half of them singletons. The sequenced material came from blood. These receptors were collected from an older woman in good health. CDR3s include the opening cysteine and the closing phenylalanine or tryptophan. Fields, in order: J gene, D gene, clone size, V gene, CDR3 protein, CDR3 DNA. A D gene is named only where the DNA matches it firmly. Size tells how often a clone was seen (once, few, many) or the class of an expanded clone, and some rows leave it out.

TRBJ1-5 | NA | NA | TRBV20-1 | CSAESGRWNQPQHF | TGCAGTGCTGAGTCAGGCAGGTGGAATCAGCCCCAGCATTTT
TRBJ2-7 | NA | few | TRBV29-1 | CSVSTGSGYEQYF | TGCAGCGTGTCCACAGGGAGCGGTTACGAGCAGTACTTC
TRBJ1-2 | NA | many | TRBV12-3/TRBV12-4 | CASSLEGIYGYTF | TGTGCCAGCAGCCTGGAAGGGATCTATGGCTACACCTTC
TRBJ2-5 | TRBD2 | NA | TRBV5-1 | CASSLASGGSETQYF | TGCGCCAGCAGCTTGGCTAGCGGCGGGAGCGAGACCCAGTACTTC
TRBJ2-2 | NA | few | TRBV20-1 | CSAIAEGSTGELFF | TGCAGTGCTATAGCGGAGGGAAGCACCGGGGAGCTGTTTTTT
TRBJ2-5 | TRBD2 | few | TRBV7-2 | CASSRTSGFQETQYF | TGCGCCAGCAGCAGGACTAGCGGGTTCCAAGAGACCCAGTACTTC
TRBJ2-7 | NA | NA | TRBV5-1 | CASSLGTQTAGGEQYF | TGCGCCAGCAGCTTGGGGACCCAGACAGCGGGCGGGGAGCAGTACTTC
TRBJ2-5 | NA | NA | TRBV27 | CASSSRGRGVRETQYF | TGTGCCAGCAGCTCGCGCGGAAGGGGAGTGCGCGAGACCCAGTACTTC
TRBJ1-2 | TRBD1 | NA | TRBV10-3 | CAINLDRGGYGYTF | TGTGCCATCAACTTGGACAGGGGGGGATATGGCTACACCTTC
TRBJ2-7 | TRBD2 | few | TRBV20-1 | CSARVTSGGFYEQYF | TGCAGTGCTAGAGTCACTAGCGGGGGGTTCTACGAGCAGTACTTC
TRBJ2-2 | NA | NA | TRBV20-1 | CSAIPRTPYTGELFF | TGCAGTGCTATTCCCAGGACCCCTTACACCGGGGAGCTGTTTTTT
TRBJ1-1 | NA | few | TRBV27 | CASRASGTEAFF | TGTGCCAGCCGGGCTTCGGGCACTGAAGCTTTCTTT
TRBJ1-2 | NA | few | TRBV28 | CASRSRDLSPFNYGYTF | TGTGCCAGCAGATCCAGGGACTTGTCTCCTTTTAACTATGGCTACACCTTC
TRBJ2-1 | TRBD2 | few | TRBV29-1 | CSVVSLAGIIYNEQFF | TGCAGCGTTGTCTCCCTAGCGGGAATAATATACAATGAGCAGTTCTTC
TRBJ2-2 | TRBD2 | NA | TRBV6-6 | CASRLPLAGDTGELFF | TGTGCCAGCAGATTACCTTTAGCGGGGGACACCGGGGAGCTGTTTTTT
TRBJ2-3 | TRBD2 | NA | TRBV20-1 | CSANGESGSRGDTQYF | TGCAGTGCTAATGGTGAGAGCGGGAGTCGAGGAGATACGCAGTATTTT
TRBJ2-5 | TRBD2 | NA | TRBV5-1 | CASNAGEGAETQYF | TGCGCCAGCAACGCGGGGGAAGGGGCTGAGACCCAGTACTTC
TRBJ2-1 | TRBD2 | NA | TRBV2 | CASSASGSVVGEQFF | TGTGCCAGCAGCGCTAGCGGGAGTGTTGTTGGTGAGCAGTTCTTC
TRBJ2-1 | TRBD2 | NA | TRBV20-1 | CSALPGLGFHEQFF | TGCAGTGCCCTCCCCGGACTAGGGTTCCACGAGCAGTTCTTC
TRBJ1-4 | NA | few | TRBV25-1 | CASSEMEATNEKLFF | TGTGCCAGCAGTGAAATGGAAGCAACTAATGAAAAACTGTTTTTT
TRBJ2-7 | TRBD2 | NA | TRBV18 | CASSPLGLAGLEQYF | TGTGCCAGCTCGCCTCTCGGACTAGCTGGTCTCGAGCAGTACTTC
TRBJ2-7 | TRBD2 | NA | TRBV7-2 | CASSLVGASGTVSYEQYF | TGTGCCAGCAGCTTAGTCGGGGCTAGCGGGACCGTGTCCTACGAGCAGTACTTC
TRBJ2-1 | NA | NA | TRBV20-1 | CSARRPRDSHNEQFF | TGCAGTGCCCGTCGACCACGGGACTCACACAATGAGCAGTTCTTC
TRBJ2-7 | NA | NA | TRBV20-1 | CSALRDTAYEQYF | TGCAGTGCACTCCGGGACACCGCCTACGAGCAGTACTTC
TRBJ2-1 | NA | few | TRBV27 | CASSFLGTVYNEQFF | TGTGCCAGCAGTTTTCTCGGGACGGTATACAATGAGCAGTTCTTC
TRBJ1-5 | NA | NA | TRBV7-2 | CASSLQGAQPQHF | TGTGCCAGCAGCTTACAGGGTGCTCAGCCCCAGCATTTT
TRBJ2-1 | NA | few | TRBV29-1 | CSVDDRSSYNEQFF | TGCAGCGTGGATGACAGGAGCTCCTACAATGAGCAGTTCTTC
TRBJ2-7 | NA | NA | TRBV15 | CATRPVGGGYEQYF | TGTGCCACCCGACCGGTGGGAGGAGGGTACGAGCAGTACTTC
TRBJ2-7 | NA | NA | TRBV7-2 | CASSAMSGSGYEQYF | TGTGCCAGCTCCGCTATGTCCGGGAGTGGTTATGAGCAGTACTTC
TRBJ2-5 | TRBD2 | many | TRBV7-2 | CASSLVSTSEQETQYF | TGTGCCAGCAGCTTAGTCTCCACTAGCGAGCAAGAGACCCAGTACTTC
TRBJ2-1 | TRBD1 | few | TRBV29-1 | CSVEDRGTGKNNEQFF | TGCAGCGTTGAAGATCGGGGGACAGGGAAAAACAATGAGCAGTTCTTC